Presented here are 27 T cell receptor beta chains from one specimen sequenced in a study of glioma-infiltrating T cells. The iRepertoire nested amplicon-rescue multiplex PCR amplified TCR alpha and beta CDR3s from RNA. From the multiplex PCR reads, TCRdb called clonotypes with MiXCR, one entry per CDR3 protein. Of about 110,000 distinct CDR3 sequences listed, around 25% were seen once; the top ten hold just under 35%. Sequenced material: glioma tissue, nonneoplastic brain tissue, or PBMCs (not recorded which). These receptors were obtained from a human donor with low-grade glioma or glioblastoma, undergoing nonglioma brain surgery, or in good health (not recorded which).

This clonotype has ten or more counts. This chain joins TRBV29-1 and TRBJ2-1; 7 bases are shared with TRBD2. Trimming took 6 bases from V and 4 from J; bases not matched to a gene: 15. Germline-derived CDR1 and CDR2 are SQVTM and ANQGSEA. This CDR3 is 16 amino acids long. CDR3 DNA: TGCAGCGTGGGGCCCTTCCTAGCGGAAATTTACAATGAGCAGTTCTTC. This encodes CSVGPFLAEIYNEQFF.

This clonotype showed up just a few times. This chain links TRBV29-1 with TRBJ2-1, with D possibly TRBD1 on 5 matching bases. The CDR3 is 12 amino acids. CDR1 is SQVTM, CDR2 ANQGSEA, per germline. Trimming took 0 bases from V and 7 from J, leaving 7 bases between them. CDR3 DNA sequence: TGCAGCGTTGAAGAGGCAGGGAATGAGCAGTTCTTC. Amino acids: CSVEEAGNEQFF.

This clonotype was counted at least ten times. The chain links TRBV7-2 to TRBJ2-3; the D is unclear. Germline lookup yields CDR1 SGHTA and CDR2 FQGNSA. V lost 7 bases and J lost 6, with 14 bases in between. This CDR3 spans 13 amino acids. CDR3 loop: CASNSQVPDTQYF. CDR3 coding DNA: TGTGCCAGCAACTCCCAGGTGCCCGATACGCAGTATTTT. Based on the CDR3 plus reference TRBV7-2 and TRBJ2-3, the full variable domain is GAGVSQSPSNKVTEKGKDVELRCDPISGHTALYWYRQSLGQGLEFLIYFQGNSAPDKSGLPSDRFSAERTGGSVSTLTIQRTQQEDSAVYLCASNSQVPDTQYFGPGTRLTVL.

The chain is built from TRBV29-1 and TRBJ1-6, with a weak D call TRBD1 (5 bases). Germline assignment: CDR1 SQVTM and CDR2 ANQGSEA. Trimming took 5 bases from V and 6 from J, leaving 11 bases between them. The CDR3 is 13 residues long. The CDR3 sequence: CSVSFRGNSPLHF. The DNA for the CDR3 is TGCAGCGTTTCCTTTAGGGGTAATTCACCCCTCCACTTT.

Of note for this clonotype: Since a much larger clone is just one base distant, this may be a read error. The chain employs TRBV3-1 and TRBJ1-5; D is undetermined. Per germline, CDR1 LGHDT and CDR2 YNNKEL (reference sequence). Trimming took 1 base from V and 5 from J, leaving 9 bases between them. The CDR3 extends over 14 amino acids. The CDR3 region is CASSQVVGDQPQHF. The CDR3 region has the DNA TGTGCCAGCAGCCAAGTAGTGGGAGATCAGCCCCAGCATTTT.

The chain carries TRBV11-2 and TRBJ1-6; D uncertain. CDR1 SGHAT and CDR2 FQNNGV come from the germline V gene. The CDR3 runs 16 residues. Deletions cut 5 bases from V and 7 bases from J, with 18 bases between. CDR3 sequence reads: CASSPTHEAMNSPLHF. The CDR3 region has the DNA TGTGCCAGCAGCCCTACCCATGAGGCTATGAATTCACCCCTCCACTTT.

In this sample, this clonotype turned up many times. V is TRBV12-3 or TRBV12-4 and J is TRBJ1-1; D unclear. Deletions cut 7 bases from V and 5 bases from J, with 14 bases between. This CDR3 region has 13 residues. CDR3 amino acids: CASNPGVRTEAFF. The CDR3 DNA reads as TGTGCCAGCAACCCGGGAGTTAGGACTGAAGCTTTCTTT.

This clonotype was observed many times. CDR3 nucleotide sequence: TGTGCCAGCAGTTTTGGGCAGGGTAGAGAGACCCAGTACTTC. Translated, it gives CASSFGQGRETQYF. The V call is TRBV27, the J call TRBJ2-5; weak D call: TRBD1 (5 bases). The CDR3 has 14 amino acids. V was trimmed by 3 bases and J by 4 bases, leaving 12 bases between them. CDR1 is MNHEY and CDR2 is SMNVEV in the germline V gene (reference sequence).

This clonotype came up many times. The chain has TRBV4-2 and TRBJ2-7, with 7 bases lining up with TRBD1. V was pared by 1 base and J by 4 bases, with 7 bases of the junction left unmatched. The CDR3 totals 15 residues. Germline-derived CDR1 and CDR2 are LGHNA and YNFKEQ. CDR3 in amino acids: CASSQAAGTAYEQYF. DNA of the CDR3: TGTGCCAGCAGCCAAGCTGCCGGGACAGCGTACGAGCAGTACTTC.

The CDR3 loop reads CASRHRDYEQYF. The CDR3 bases are TGTGCCAGCAGACACAGGGACTACGAGCAGTACTTC. This chain joins TRBV6-2 or TRBV6-3 and TRBJ2-7, with D tentatively TRBD1 (6 bases). The germline V gene has CDR1 MNHEY and CDR2 SVGEGT. V lost 6 bases and J 3 bases, leaving 9 bases between the germline ends. This CDR3 contains 12 residues.

This clonotype was seen repeatedly, ten times or more. V gene TRBV20-1 combines with J gene TRBJ2-1, with 10 bases aligning to TRBD2. CDR1 and CDR2 (germline): DFQATT, SNEGSKA (reference sequence). There are 15 residues in the CDR3. Trimming took 1 base from V and 7 from J; bases not matched to a gene: 7. CDR3 bases: TGCAGTGCTAGAGGGAATATACTAGCGGGGAATGAGCAGTTCTTC. Translating gives CSARGNILAGNEQFF.

This clonotype was seen at least ten times. The chain carries TRBV28 and TRBJ1-1; D is undetermined. V was trimmed by 6 bases and J by 1 base, leaving 12 bases between them. The CDR3 contains 14 residues. CDR1 is MDHEN and CDR2 is SYDVKM in the germline V gene. The CDR3 coding sequence is TGTGCCAGCAGAATCTCAATACCGAACACTGAAGCTTTCTTT. It is translated as CASRISIPNTEAFF.

This chain joins TRBV6-2 or TRBV6-3 and TRBJ2-7; D is ambiguous. Germline V gives CDR1 MNHEY, CDR2 SVGEGT. The CDR3 has 13 amino acids. The CDR3 coding sequence is TGTGGCAGTTACTCCGACTTCGCCTACGAGCAGTACTTC. The encoded protein is CGSYSDFAYEQYF.

V gene TRBV20-1 combines with J gene TRBJ1-2, with D maybe TRBD1 (6 bases). Germline V gene data show CDR1 as DFQATT and CDR2 as SNEGSKA (reference sequence). This CDR3 has 13 residues. With 5 bases removed from V and 2 bases from J, the gap between germline ends came to 12 bases. The CDR3 DNA reads TGCAGTGCTTCCTACAGGGCCAACTATGGCTACACCTTC. It encodes CSASYRANYGYTF.

V is TRBV9 and J is TRBJ1-3; the D gene is possibly TRBD1 (5 bases). CDR1 SGDLS and CDR2 YYNGEE come from the germline V gene. The ends were cut back, 3 bases at V and 0 bases at J, with 10 bases in the middle. This CDR3 has 15 amino acids. CDR3 protein: CASSEGPSSGNTIYF. The CDR3, as DNA: TGTGCCAGCAGCGAGGGACCAAGCTCTGGAAACACCATATATTTT.

Comments on this clonotype: A junction end diverges from the germline sequence, so it may reflect a read error. The chain has TRBV7-3 and TRBJ2-1; D remains ambiguous. The CDR3 sequence is 12 residues long. Germline CDR1 and CDR2: SGHTA and FQGTGA. DNA for the CDR3: TGTGCCAGCAGCTTAGGGCCTAATGAGCGGTTCTTC. It translates to CASSLGPNERFF.

This chain links TRBV24-1 with TRBJ2-3; 7 bases map to TRBD2. The CDR3 is made up of 16 amino acids. Germline CDR1 reads KGHDR; CDR2 reads SFDVKD. The trim removed 3 bases at V and 3 bases at J, leaving 8 bases unmatched. The chain's CDR3 is CATSDPSGGSTDTQYF. The CDR3 DNA sequence: TGTGCCACCAGTGATCCCTCCGGGGGGAGTACAGATACGCAGTATTTT.

This clonotype was seen many times. The chain combines TRBV11-1 with TRBJ2-7; D assignment may be TRBD1 or TRBD2 (5 bases each). In germline, CDR1 is SGHAT, CDR2 FQDESV (reference sequence). V lost 0 bases and J lost 7, with 13 bases in between. The CDR3 runs 14 residues. CDR3 loop: CASSLAGNRREQYF. CDR3 in DNA: TGTGCCAGCAGCTTAGCCGGGAACAGGCGGGAGCAGTACTTC.

The table lists this clonotype with many counts. The rearrangement links TRBV4-3 to TRBJ2-7; D not certain. Germline CDR1 LGHNA, CDR2 YSLEER. The ends were cut back, 2 bases at V and 2 bases at J, with 19 bases in the middle. This CDR3 has 17 residues. The CDR3 sequence is CASSQQLPGRSTYEQYF. The CDR3, as DNA: TGCGCCAGCAGCCAACAGCTCCCGGGCAGGTCGACCTACGAGCAGTACTTC.

This clonotype was counted ten times or more. The V gene is TRBV6-1, the J gene TRBJ2-5, with 7 bases identical to TRBD1. CDR1 is MNHNS and CDR2 is SASEGT in the germline V gene. This CDR3 has 14 amino acids. The ends lost 6 bases at V and 3 bases at J; junction bases unmatched: 7. CDR3: CASRDTTGKETQYF. CDR3 in DNA: TGTGCCAGCAGAGATACGACAGGGAAAGAGACCCAGTACTTC.

This clonotype was detected many times. The chain uses TRBV6-2 or TRBV6-3 and TRBJ2-1; D is uncertain. CDR1 is MNHEY, CDR2 SVGEGT, per germline. Trimming took 5 bases from V and 6 from J, leaving 5 bases between them. The CDR3 is 11 amino acids. The CDR3 nucleotides are TGTGCCAGCAGTATAGGCAATGAGCAGTTCTTC. Translating gives CASSIGNEQFF.

This clonotype showed up just a few times. The rearrangement joins TRBV5-1 to TRBJ1-1; D not resolved. CDR3 length equals 14 residues. V lost 0 bases and J lost 7, with 13 bases in between. Looked up from germline, CDR1 is SGHRS and CDR2 is YFSETQ. The CDR3 protein is CASSLVSESHEAFF. The CDR3 DNA reads as TGCGCCAGCAGCTTGGTGTCAGAGTCTCATGAAGCTTTCTTT.

This clonotype was recorded once. This may be a read error: a much more frequent sequence differs by one nucleotide. This chain links TRBV6-2 or TRBV6-3 with TRBJ2-7; D is ambiguous. Germline assignment: CDR1 MNHEY and CDR2 SVGEGT. The CDR3 length is 12 residues. The CDR3 DNA sequence: TGTGCCAGCGGTTACCGCCGGTACGAGCAGTACTTC. This translates into CASGYRRYEQYF.

This clonotype occurred many times. This sequence joins TRBV7-9 and TRBJ1-5, with 7 bases that match TRBD1. Per germline, CDR1 SEHNR and CDR2 FQNEAQ (reference sequence). This CDR3 has 13 residues. Germline trimming cut 4 bases from V and 7 bases from J; bases unmatched to any gene: 4. CDR3: CASSSTGDQPQHF. The CDR3 bases are TGTGCCAGCAGCTCTACAGGGGACCAGCCCCAGCATTTT.

This clonotype appeared many times. The chain recombines TRBV6-1 with TRBJ2-1; 12 nucleotides line up with TRBD1. J was trimmed by 8 bases and V by 8 bases; bases with no gene match: 10. This CDR3 is 15 amino acids long. In germline, CDR1 is MNHNS, CDR2 SASEGT. DNA for the CDR3: TGTGCCAGCGCTACTACCGGGACAGGGGGCTATGAGCAGTTCTTC. Amino acid sequence: CASATTGTGGYEQFF.

This clonotype came up many times. The gene calls are TRBV7-2 and TRBJ2-7; TRBD1 matches 7 bases. In germline, CDR1 is SGHTA, CDR2 FQGNSA. There are 15 residues in the CDR3. With V trimmed by 7 bases and J by 2 bases, 11 bases remained unmatched. In DNA form, the CDR3 reads TGTGCCAGCAACCACTACGACAGGGATCCCTACGAGCAGTACTTC. Translating gives CASNHYDRDPYEQYF.

The table lists this clonotype with many counts. J is TRBJ1-4 and V is TRBV4-1; D ambiguous. The CDR3 spans 17 residues. Germline loops: CDR1 MGHRA, CDR2 YSYEKL. V was trimmed by 4 bases and J by 7 bases, leaving 22 bases between them. The CDR3 region has the DNA TGCGCCAGCAGCCGCAGGCCCCACGGCCCACGGATTGAAAAACTGTTTTTT. Protein sequence: CASSRRPHGPRIEKLFF.